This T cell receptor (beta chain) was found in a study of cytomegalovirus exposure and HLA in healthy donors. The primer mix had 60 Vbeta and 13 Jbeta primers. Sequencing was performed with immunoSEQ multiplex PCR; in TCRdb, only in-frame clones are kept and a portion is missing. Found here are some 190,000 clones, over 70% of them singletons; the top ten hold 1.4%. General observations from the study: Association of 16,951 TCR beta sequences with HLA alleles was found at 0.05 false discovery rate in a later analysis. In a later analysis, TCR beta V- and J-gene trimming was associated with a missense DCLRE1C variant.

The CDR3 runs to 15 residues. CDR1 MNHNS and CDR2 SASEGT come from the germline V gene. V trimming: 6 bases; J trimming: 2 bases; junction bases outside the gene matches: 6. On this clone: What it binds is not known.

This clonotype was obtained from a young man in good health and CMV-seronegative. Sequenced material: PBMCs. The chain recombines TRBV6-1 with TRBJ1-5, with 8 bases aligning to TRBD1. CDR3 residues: CASRTGASGNQPQHF. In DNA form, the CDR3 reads TGTGCCAGCAGGACAGGGGCTTCGGGCAATCAGCCCCAGCATTTT.